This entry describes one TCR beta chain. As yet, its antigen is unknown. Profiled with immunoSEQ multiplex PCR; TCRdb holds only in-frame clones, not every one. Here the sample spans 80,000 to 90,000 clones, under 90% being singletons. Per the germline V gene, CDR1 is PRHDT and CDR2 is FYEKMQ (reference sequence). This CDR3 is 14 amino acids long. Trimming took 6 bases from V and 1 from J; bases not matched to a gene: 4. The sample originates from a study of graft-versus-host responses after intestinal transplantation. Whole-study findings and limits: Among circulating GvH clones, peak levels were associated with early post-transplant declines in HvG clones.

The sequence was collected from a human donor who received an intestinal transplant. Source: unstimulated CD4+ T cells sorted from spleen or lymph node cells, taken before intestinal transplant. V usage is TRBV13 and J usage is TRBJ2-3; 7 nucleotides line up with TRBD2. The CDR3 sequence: CASRMSGGTDTQYF. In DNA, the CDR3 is TGTGCCAGCAGGATGAGCGGGGGCACAGATACGCAGTATTTT. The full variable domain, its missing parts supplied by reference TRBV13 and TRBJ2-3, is AAGVIQSPRHLIKEKRETATLKCYPIPRHDTVYWYQQGPGQDPQFLISFYEKMQSDKGSIPDRFSAQQFSDYHSELNMSSLELGDSALYFCASRMSGGTDTQYFGPGTRLTVL.